One sample yielded the 9 T cell receptor beta chains listed below, sequenced in a study of blood T cell repertoires in COVID-19. Produced via immunoSEQ multiplex PCR; TCRdb's table is partial and in-frame only. The table shows about 360,000 clones, with approximately 86% occurring only once. Sequenced sample: peripheral blood. All receptors derive from a human donor in a cohort sampled during active COVID-19.

The rearrangement links TRBV5-4 to TRBJ2-1, with 10 bases fitting TRBD2. This CDR3 region has 16 residues. CDR1 and CDR2 (germline): SGHNT, YYREEE (reference sequence). The ends lost 3 bases at V and 3 bases at J; junction bases unmatched: 6. Here the CDR3 DNA reads TGTGCCAGCAGCTCAAACAGCGGGAGGGACTACAATGAGCAGTTCTTC. It translates to CASSSNSGRDYNEQFF.

The gene calls are TRBV29-1 and TRBJ2-7; a possible D gene is TRBD2 (5 bases). CDR3 length: 14 residues. In germline, CDR1 is SQVTM, CDR2 ANQGSEA. V lost 6 bases, J lost 0 bases, and 15 bases lay in between. The CDR3, as DNA: TGCAGCGTCCTCGGGAAACAGAACTCCTACGAGCAGTACTTC. It is translated as CSVLGKQNSYEQYF.

This clone has a single count. The chain is built from TRBV24-1 and TRBJ2-3; D may be TRBD1 (5 bases). The germline CDR1 and CDR2 sequences are KGHDR and SFDVKD. The CDR3 contains 15 residues. V lost 5 bases and J 8 bases, leaving 19 bases between the germline ends. CDR3 bases: TGTGCCACCAGTGCCGGAGACGACAGATTAGTTACGCAGTATTTT. Translated, it gives CATSAGDDRLVTQYF.

The rearrangement joins TRBV6-6 to TRBJ1-5; tentative D call: TRBD1 (5 bases). The germline CDR1 and CDR2 sequences are MNHNY and SVGAGI (reference sequence). V gave up 3 bases and J gave up 5 bases, with 11 bases separating them. This CDR3 comprises 14 residues. The CDR3 region has the DNA TGTGCCAGCAGTTATCTCCCCAGGGATCAGCCCCAGCATTTT. Its translation is CASSYLPRDQPQHF.

The chain recombines TRBV4-2 with TRBJ2-1; 12 positions match TRBD2. Germline CDR1 reads LGHNA; CDR2 reads YNFKEQ. The CDR3 is 16 residues long. V trimming: 0 bases; J trimming: 4 bases; junction bases outside the gene matches: 1. CDR3 sequence: CASSQDLAGGYNEQFF. The CDR3 nucleotides read TGTGCCAGCAGCCAAGATCTAGCGGGGGGGTACAATGAGCAGTTCTTC.

This chain uses TRBV3-1 (or the pseudogene TRBV3-2) with TRBJ2-3; D is unresolved. Germline lookup yields CDR1 LGHDT and CDR2 YNNKEL (reference sequence). V dropped 8 bases and J dropped 2 bases, with 20 bases sitting between them. There are 16 residues in the CDR3. The CDR3 spells CASSQRITSPTDTQYF. CDR3 sequence (DNA): TGTGCCAGCTCCCAGAGGATCACCTCCCCCACAGATACGCAGTATTTT.

The rearrangement joins TRBV6-6 to TRBJ1-3; D remains unclear. Germline V gene lookup returns CDR1 MNHNY and CDR2 SVGAGI (reference sequence). The CDR3 consists of 12 residues. The germline V and J ends were trimmed by 8 bases and 2 bases, with 7 bases remaining between them. The CDR3, as DNA: TGTGCCAGCCGGGGTGCTGGAAACACCATATATTTT. As protein: CASRGAGNTIYF.

This clone was detected only once. This chain joins TRBV5-1 and TRBJ2-1; 7 bases are shared with TRBD2. CDR3 length: 16 amino acids. V shed 0 bases, J shed 4 bases, and the junction held 7 bases outside the gene matches. Germline assignment: CDR1 SGHRS and CDR2 YFSETQ. CDR3 sequence (DNA): TGCGCCAGCAGCTTGGCCGGGGGAGGGATTTACAATGAGCAGTTCTTC. Amino acids: CASSLAGGGIYNEQFF.

The rearrangement links TRBV15 to TRBJ2-7; 10 nucleotides align to TRBD2. The CDR3 sequence is 19 residues long. The trim removed 3 bases at V and 6 bases at J, leaving 20 bases unmatched. CDR1 and CDR2 (germline): LNHNV, YYDKDF (reference sequence). The CDR3 sequence is CATSSLPASGGYVGGEQYF. CDR3 in DNA: TGTGCCACCAGCAGCCTCCCGGCTAGCGGGGGTTACGTCGGGGGCGAGCAGTACTTC.